The sequence of this T cell receptor beta chain was determined in a study of T cell repertoires in cytomegalovirus infection (dated by TCRdb to between 2019 and 2020). About the study as a whole: Donor HLA type was relevant to the analysis, as public TCR beta signatures indicated carriage of CMV infection together with the matching HLA type. Overall results and qualifications from the work: In both this cohort and an independent cohort of some 380 donors, the cumulative frequency of public TCR beta family members distinguished carriers of CMV infection plus the relevant HLA type. The ex vivo response was dominated by HLA-C-restricted CMV-specific TCR beta clonotypes, which also provided the single most frequent clonotype in two of eight donors.

Sequencing took place on an Illumina HiSeq 1500. Using fastp at Q25 and MiXCR, TCRdb reprocessed the public reads and kept productive beta chains. Every entry covers one CDR3 protein and lists the most common genes and DNA from its rows. For this sample there are some 390,000 distinct CDR3 sequences; roughly 18% appear just once. Roughly 9% of the sample is held by the ten biggest clonotypes. Note on this clonotype: Which antigen it targets is not known. A read error may be the cause here, since a much bigger clone is one base away.

V and J lose 5 bases and 2 bases, and a span of 16 bases separates them. Reading from cysteine to phenylalanine, the CDR3 counts 16 amino acids. Only CDR3 DNA remains: 48 bases, in frame from the first base. Via the germline V gene, CDR1 is SGHVS and CDR2 FNYEAQ. Sequencing was carried out using PBMCs. This receptor chain uses TRBV7-6 and TRBJ2-1; D gene: possibly TRBD1, on 7 matching bases. The source of this sequence is a human donor in good health (CMV status not recorded). Some clones in this sample may be carry-over from other donors' samples. The DNA sequence is given as TGTGCCAGCAGCGGACCCAGGGGGGAGCCCTACAATGAGCAGTTCTTC. The encoded protein is CASSGPRGEPYNEQFF.